This T cell receptor beta chain derives from a study of neurological immune-mediated disorders. There were approximately 1 million CD4+ or CD8+ T cells used in the sorted libraries. The table lists this clonotype with many counts. Synthesis of cDNA was accomplished via 5'RACE employing 10-nucleotide random UMIs. TCRdb re-called the 5' RACE reads with MiXCR, one entry per CDR3 protein. In the table there are 14,000 or so distinct CDR3 sequences, 13% of which are singletons. The CDR3 has 12 amino acids. The ends were cut back, 5 bases at V and 1 base at J, with 0 bases in the middle. The germline V gene encodes CDR1 WSHSY and CDR2 SAAADI.

The rearrangement links TRBV10-2 to TRBJ2-6, with D uncertain. Sequencing was performed on CD8+ T cells from blood. The clonotype was recovered from a female donor with HTLV-1-associated myelopathy (HAM/TSP). The CDR3 region is CASSSGANVLTF. The CDR3 DNA is TGCGCCAGCAGTTCTGGGGCCAACGTCCTGACTTTC.